The 5 T cell receptor beta chains listed next were all sequenced from one sample in a study of T-cell reconstitution after alpha-beta-depleted transplantation in children. Preparation of the TCRbeta library involved a method that used unique molecular identifiers. TCRdb recomputed calls from the PCR reads with MiXCR, one row per CDR3 protein. The sample has a few hundred thousand distinct CDR3 sequences; approximately 10% are singletons. The sequencing here drew on PBMCs from the stem cell graft donor, taken from the stem cell graft. These receptors were obtained from a human donor who donated a stem cell graft to a child with acute lymphoblastic leukemia.

The chain joins TRBV7-8 to TRBJ1-1; 7 nucleotides align to TRBD1. The CDR3 consists of 13 residues. The V gene end was trimmed by 3 bases and the J gene end by 6 bases; junction bases not matched to a gene: 4. From germline, CDR1 is SGHVS and CDR2 FQNEAQ. The CDR3 DNA is TGTGCCAGCAGCTTGGGACAGACCGCTGAAGCTTTCTTT. As protein: CASSLGQTAEAFF.

The genes are TRBV25-1 and TRBJ2-7; TRBD1 aligns across 9 bases. Trimming took 4 bases from V and 3 from J; bases not matched to a gene: 4. Per the germline V gene, CDR1 is MGHDK and CDR2 is SYGVNS. This CDR3 is built from 14 residues. CDR3 protein: CASSATGGDYEQYF. CDR3 nucleotides: TGTGCCAGCAGTGCGACAGGGGGGGACTACGAGCAGTACTTC.

This clonotype was counted between two and nine times. The genes are TRBV12-3 or TRBV12-4 and TRBJ2-1; TRBD1 matches at 7 bases. CDR3 size: 14 residues. Trimming cost V 6 bases and J 5 bases; bases outside gene matches: 7. DNA for the CDR3: TGTGCCAGCAGCCAAGGGACAGTGAACAATGAGCAGTTCTTC. Residues: CASSQGTVNNEQFF.

As to this clonotype: The junction departs from germline at one end; a sequencing error may be responsible. The chain recombines TRBV3-1 with TRBJ2-2; 12 bases map to TRBD2. The CDR3 covers 19 residues. Germline CDR1 LGHDT, CDR2 YNNKEL (reference sequence). The chain's CDR3 is CASTQSPRTSGTLVGELFF. In DNA, the CDR3 is TGTGCCAGCACCCAATCCCCACGGACTAGCGGGACCCTGGTCGGGGAGCTGTTTTTT.

In this sample, this clonotype turned up a few times. The chain links TRBV7-9 to TRBJ1-1, with D possibly TRBD1 on 5 matching bases. Germline V gene data show CDR1 as SEHNR and CDR2 as FQNEAQ (reference sequence). Trimming removed 6 bases from V and 2 bases from J, with 16 bases in between. CDR3 length: 15 amino acids. This CDR3 reads CASRASGRGNTEAFF. The CDR3, as DNA: TGTGCCAGCAGGGCGTCGGGACGGGGAAACACTGAAGCTTTCTTT.